Sequencing of this T cell receptor beta chain was carried out in a study of blood T cell repertoires in COVID-19. Study-level information: Samples taken during acute and convalescent COVID-19 were collected in the United States, Italy and Spain.

In the original workflow: Reference gene primer amplification yielded estimated nucleated cell counts. TCRdb keeps only in-frame clones here, not all; method: immunoSEQ multiplex PCR. Clone size and V and J calls were adopted from that table, with D and trimming inferred from the DNA. The profile shows about 140,000 clones, 60% to 85% of them singletons. Per germline, CDR1 MNHNY and CDR2 SVGAGI (reference sequence). The V and J ends lost 0 bases and 6 bases, in that order; junction bases with no gene match: 2. CDR3 length equals 15 residues. This sequence originates from a woman aged 60 to 75 with acute or convalescent COVID-19. The chain carries TRBV6-6 and TRBJ2-3; 11 bases agree with TRBD2. Sequenced material: peripheral blood. In nucleotides, the CDR3 is TGTGCCAGCAGTTACTCGCCTAGCGGGAGGGATACGCAGTATTTT. It translates to CASSYSPSGRDTQYF.